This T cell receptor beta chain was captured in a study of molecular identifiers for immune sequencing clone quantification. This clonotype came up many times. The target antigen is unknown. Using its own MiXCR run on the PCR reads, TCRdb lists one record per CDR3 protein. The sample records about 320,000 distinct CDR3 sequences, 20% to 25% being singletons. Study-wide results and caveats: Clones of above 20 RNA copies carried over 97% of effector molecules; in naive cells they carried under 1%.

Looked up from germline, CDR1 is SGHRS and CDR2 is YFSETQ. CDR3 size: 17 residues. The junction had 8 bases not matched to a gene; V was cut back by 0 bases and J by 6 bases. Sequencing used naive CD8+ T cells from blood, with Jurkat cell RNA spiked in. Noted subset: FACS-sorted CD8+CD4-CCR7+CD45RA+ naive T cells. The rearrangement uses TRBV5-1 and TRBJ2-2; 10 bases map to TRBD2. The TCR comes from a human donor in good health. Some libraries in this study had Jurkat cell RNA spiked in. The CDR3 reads CASSLDSSGSKAGELFF. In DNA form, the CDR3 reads TGCGCCAGCAGCTTGGACTCTAGCGGGAGTAAAGCCGGGGAGCTGTTTTTT.